The TCR beta chain under discussion was sequenced for a study of OX40 agonist ivuxolimab in advanced cancers. Study-level information: In this cohort, patients received ivuxolimab, an agonistic anti-OX40 (CD134) antibody. Partial responses were achieved by three patients, of whom one had hepatocellular carcinoma and two had cutaneous melanoma.

Study findings and constraints: The average count of expanded clones was higher among CD8+ T cells than among CD4+. Dose levels from 0.1 to 3.0 mg/kg saw CD4+ and CD8+ blood T cells expand clonally by week 6.

The germline V gene has CDR1 GTSNPN and CDR2 SVGIG (reference sequence). The CDR3 covers 11 residues. The V gene lost 3 bases and the J gene lost 0 bases, with 2 bases spanning the gap. The table came from immunoSEQ multiplex PCR; TCRdb's copy has only in-frame clones and leaves some out. The sample yields 86,000 or so clones, about 91% seen once. This clone was seen only a few times. The antigen is unknown. This clonotype was obtained from an adult with an advanced solid tumor such as melanoma, head and neck, liver or kidney cancer. The chain recombines TRBV30 with TRBJ1-1; D unresolved. This specimen consisted of CD4+ or CD8+ T cells sorted from blood, obtained in a trial of the OX40 agonist ivuxolimab. CDR3 in amino acids: CAWRMNTEAFF. CDR3 DNA: TGTGCCTGGAGGATGAACACTGAAGCTTTCTTT.